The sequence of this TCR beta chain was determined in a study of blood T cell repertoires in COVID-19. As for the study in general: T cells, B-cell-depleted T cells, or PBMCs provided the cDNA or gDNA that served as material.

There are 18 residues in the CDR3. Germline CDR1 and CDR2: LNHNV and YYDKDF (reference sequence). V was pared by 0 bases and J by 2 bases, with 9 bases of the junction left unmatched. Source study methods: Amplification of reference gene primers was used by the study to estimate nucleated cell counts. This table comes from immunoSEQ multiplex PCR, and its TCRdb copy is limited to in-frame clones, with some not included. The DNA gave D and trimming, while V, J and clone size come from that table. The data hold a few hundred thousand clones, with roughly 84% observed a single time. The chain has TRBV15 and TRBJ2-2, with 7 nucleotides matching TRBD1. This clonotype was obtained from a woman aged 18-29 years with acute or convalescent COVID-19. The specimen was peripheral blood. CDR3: CATSRDLWGQINTGELFF. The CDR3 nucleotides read TGTGCCACCAGCAGAGATCTTTGGGGACAGATAAACACCGGGGAGCTGTTTTTT.